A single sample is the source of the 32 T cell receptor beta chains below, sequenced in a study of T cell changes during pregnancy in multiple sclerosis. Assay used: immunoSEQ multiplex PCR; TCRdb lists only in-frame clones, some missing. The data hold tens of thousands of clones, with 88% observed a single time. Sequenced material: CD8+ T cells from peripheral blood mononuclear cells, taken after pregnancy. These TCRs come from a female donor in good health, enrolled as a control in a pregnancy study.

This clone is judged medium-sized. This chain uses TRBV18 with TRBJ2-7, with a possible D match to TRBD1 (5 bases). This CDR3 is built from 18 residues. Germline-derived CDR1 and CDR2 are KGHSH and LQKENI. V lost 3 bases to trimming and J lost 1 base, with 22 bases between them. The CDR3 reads CASSPSFSAGRSSYEQYF. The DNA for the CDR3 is TGTGCCAGCTCACCGTCTTTTTCCGCAGGGCGATCTTCCTACGAGCAGTACTTC.

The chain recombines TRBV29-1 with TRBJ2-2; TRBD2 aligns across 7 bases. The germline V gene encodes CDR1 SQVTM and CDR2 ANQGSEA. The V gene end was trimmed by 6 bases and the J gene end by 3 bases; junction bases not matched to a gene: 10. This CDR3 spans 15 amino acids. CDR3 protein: CSVEGRGDYTGELFF. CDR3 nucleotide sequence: TGCAGCGTCGAGGGTCGGGGGGATTACACCGGGGAGCTGTTTTTT.

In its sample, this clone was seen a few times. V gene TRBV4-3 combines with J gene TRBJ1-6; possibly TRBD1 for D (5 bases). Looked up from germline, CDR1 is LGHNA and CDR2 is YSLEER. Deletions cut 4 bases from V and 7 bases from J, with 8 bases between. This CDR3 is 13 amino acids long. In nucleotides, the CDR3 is TGCGCCAGCAGCCCCGACAGAAATTCACCCCTCCACTTT. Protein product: CASSPDRNSPLHF.

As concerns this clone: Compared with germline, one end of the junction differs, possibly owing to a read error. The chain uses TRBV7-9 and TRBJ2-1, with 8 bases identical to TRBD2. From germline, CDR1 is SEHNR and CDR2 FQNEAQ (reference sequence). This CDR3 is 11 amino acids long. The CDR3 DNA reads TGTGCCAGCACCCCAGGACTAGCATCCCTCTTC. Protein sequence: CASTPGLASLF.

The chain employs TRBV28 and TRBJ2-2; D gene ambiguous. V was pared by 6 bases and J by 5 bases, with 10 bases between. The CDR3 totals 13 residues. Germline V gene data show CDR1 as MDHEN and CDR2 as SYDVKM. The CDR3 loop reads CASSLSNTGELFF. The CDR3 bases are TGTGCCAGCAGCCTTTCTAATACCGGGGAGCTGTTTTTT.

The DNA of the CDR3 is TGTGCCAGCACCGAATGGGGGGGGGATGAGCAGTTCTTC. As protein: CASTEWGGDEQFF. V and J are TRBV5-4 and TRBJ2-1; 7 nucleotides align to TRBD2. The CDR3 runs to 13 residues. Germline trimming cut 6 bases from V and 8 bases from J; bases unmatched to any gene: 8. The V gene's germline CDR1 is SGHNT and CDR2 YYREEE (reference sequence).

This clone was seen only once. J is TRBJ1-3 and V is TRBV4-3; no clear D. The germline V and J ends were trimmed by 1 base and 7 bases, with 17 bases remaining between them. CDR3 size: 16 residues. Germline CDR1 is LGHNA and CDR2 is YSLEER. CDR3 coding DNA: TGCGCCAGCAGCCAAGCGGAGGCCGGGGAGAGGAACACCATATATTTT. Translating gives CASSQAEAGERNTIYF.

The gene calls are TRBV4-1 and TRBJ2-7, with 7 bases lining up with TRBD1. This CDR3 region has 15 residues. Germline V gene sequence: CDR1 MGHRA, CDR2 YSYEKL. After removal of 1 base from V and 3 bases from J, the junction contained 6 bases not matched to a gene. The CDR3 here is CASSQGTGKRYEQYF. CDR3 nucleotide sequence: TGCGCCAGCAGCCAAGGGACAGGTAAACGCTACGAGCAGTACTTC.

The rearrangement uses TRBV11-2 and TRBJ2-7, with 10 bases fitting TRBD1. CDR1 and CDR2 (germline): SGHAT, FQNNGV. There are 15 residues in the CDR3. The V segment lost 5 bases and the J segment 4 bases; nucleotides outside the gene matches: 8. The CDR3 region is CASSDRDRGGYEQYF. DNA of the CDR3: TGTGCCAGCAGCGACCGGGACAGGGGAGGGTACGAGCAGTACTTC.

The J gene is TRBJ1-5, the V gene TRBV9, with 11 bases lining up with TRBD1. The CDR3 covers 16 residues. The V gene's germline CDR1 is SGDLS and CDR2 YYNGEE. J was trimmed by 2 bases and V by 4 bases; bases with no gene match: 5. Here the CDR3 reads CASSLGTGGGNQPQHF. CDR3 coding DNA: TGTGCCAGCAGCCTTGGGACAGGGGGTGGCAATCAGCCCCAGCATTTT.

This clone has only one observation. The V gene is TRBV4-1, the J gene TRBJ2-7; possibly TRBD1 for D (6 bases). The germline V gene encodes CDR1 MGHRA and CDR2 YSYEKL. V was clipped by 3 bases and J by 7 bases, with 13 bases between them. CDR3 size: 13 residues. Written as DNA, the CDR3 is TGCGCCAGCAGCCAGGGGACAACTGGGGAGCAGTACTTC. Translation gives CASSQGTTGEQYF.

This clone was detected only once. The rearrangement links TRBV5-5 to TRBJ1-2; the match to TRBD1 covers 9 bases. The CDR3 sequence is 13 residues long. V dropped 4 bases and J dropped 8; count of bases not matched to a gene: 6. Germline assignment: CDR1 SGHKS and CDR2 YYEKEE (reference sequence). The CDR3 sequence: CASSQQGAWGYTF. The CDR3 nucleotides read TGTGCCAGCAGCCAACAGGGGGCGTGGGGCTACACCTTC.

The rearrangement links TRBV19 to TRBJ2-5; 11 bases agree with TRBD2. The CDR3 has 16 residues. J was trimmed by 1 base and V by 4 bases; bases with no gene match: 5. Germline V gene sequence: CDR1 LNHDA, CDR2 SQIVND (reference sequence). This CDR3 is CASSTLAGELQETQYF. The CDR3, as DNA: TGTGCCAGTAGTACACTAGCGGGGGAGCTCCAAGAGACCCAGTACTTC.

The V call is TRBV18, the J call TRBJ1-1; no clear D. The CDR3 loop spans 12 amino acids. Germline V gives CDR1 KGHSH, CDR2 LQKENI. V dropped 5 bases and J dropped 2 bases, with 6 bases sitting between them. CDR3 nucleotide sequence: TGTGCCAGCTCAGAAACTAACACTGAAGCTTTCTTT. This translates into CASSETNTEAFF.

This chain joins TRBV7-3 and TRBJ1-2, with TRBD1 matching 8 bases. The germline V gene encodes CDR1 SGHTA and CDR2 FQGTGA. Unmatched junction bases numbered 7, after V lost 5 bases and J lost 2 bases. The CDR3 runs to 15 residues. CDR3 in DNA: TGTGCCAGCAGCCCAGGACAGGGCCCGAACTATGGCTACACCTTC. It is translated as CASSPGQGPNYGYTF.

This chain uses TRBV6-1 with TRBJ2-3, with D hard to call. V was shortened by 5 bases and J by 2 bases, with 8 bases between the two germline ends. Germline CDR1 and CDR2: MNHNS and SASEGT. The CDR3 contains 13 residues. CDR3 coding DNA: TGTGCCAGCAGTAAAGGGCTCACAGATACGCAGTATTTT. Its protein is CASSKGLTDTQYF.

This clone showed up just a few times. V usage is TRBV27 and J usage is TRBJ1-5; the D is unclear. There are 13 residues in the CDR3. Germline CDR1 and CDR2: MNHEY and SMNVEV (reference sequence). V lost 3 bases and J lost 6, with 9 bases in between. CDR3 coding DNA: TGTGCCAGCAGTTTGGCAGTCAGTCAGCCCCAGCATTTT. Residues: CASSLAVSQPQHF.

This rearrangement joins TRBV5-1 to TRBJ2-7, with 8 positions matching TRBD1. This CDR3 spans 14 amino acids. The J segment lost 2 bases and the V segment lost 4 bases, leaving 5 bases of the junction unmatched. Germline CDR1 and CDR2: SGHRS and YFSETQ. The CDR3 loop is CASSTDRGTYEQYF. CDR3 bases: TGCGCCAGCAGCACCGACAGGGGAACCTACGAGCAGTACTTC.

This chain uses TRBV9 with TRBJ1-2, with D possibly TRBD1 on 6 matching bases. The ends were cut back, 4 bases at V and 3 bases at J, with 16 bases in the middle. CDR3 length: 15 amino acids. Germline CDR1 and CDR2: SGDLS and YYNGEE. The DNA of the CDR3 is TGTGCCAGCAGCCGAGGGGGGGAGTGGTACTATGGCTACACCTTC. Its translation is CASSRGGEWYYGYTF.

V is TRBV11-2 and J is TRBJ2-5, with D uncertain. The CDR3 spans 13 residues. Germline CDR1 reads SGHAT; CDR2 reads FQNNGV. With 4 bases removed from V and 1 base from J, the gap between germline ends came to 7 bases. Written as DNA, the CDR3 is TGTGCCAGCAGCTCAGGTACCCAAGAGACCCAGTACTTC. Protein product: CASSSGTQETQYF.

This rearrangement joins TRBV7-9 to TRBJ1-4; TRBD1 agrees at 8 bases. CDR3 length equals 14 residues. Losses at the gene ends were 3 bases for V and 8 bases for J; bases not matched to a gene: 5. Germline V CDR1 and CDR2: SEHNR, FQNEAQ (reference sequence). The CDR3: CASSLQGAREKLFF. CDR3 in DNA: TGTGCCAGCAGCTTGCAGGGGGCACGGGAAAAACTGTTTTTT. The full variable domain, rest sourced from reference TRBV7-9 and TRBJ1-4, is DTGVSQNPRHKITKRGQNVTFRCDPISEHNRLYWYRQTLGQGPEFLTYFQNEAQLEKSRLLSDRFSAERPKGSFSTLEIQRTEQGDSAMYLCASSLQGAREKLFFGSGTQLSVL.

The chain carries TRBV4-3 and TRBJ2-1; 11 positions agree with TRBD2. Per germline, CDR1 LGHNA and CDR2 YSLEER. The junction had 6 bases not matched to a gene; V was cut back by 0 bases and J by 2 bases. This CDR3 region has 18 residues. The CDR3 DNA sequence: TGCGCCAGCAGCCAAGATTTGTTACTAGCGGGGGCCTACAATGAGCAGTTCTTC. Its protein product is CASSQDLLLAGAYNEQFF.

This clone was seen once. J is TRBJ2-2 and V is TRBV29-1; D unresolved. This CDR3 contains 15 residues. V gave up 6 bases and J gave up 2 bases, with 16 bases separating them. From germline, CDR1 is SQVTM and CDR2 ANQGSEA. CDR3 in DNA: TGCAGCGTAAGAGATGGAACGACAAACACCGGGGAGCTGTTTTTT. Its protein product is CSVRDGTTNTGELFF.

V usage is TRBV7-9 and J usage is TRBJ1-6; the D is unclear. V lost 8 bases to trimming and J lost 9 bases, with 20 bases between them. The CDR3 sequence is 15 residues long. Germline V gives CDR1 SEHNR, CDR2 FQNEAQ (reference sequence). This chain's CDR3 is CASRLDREGRSPLHF. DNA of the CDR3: TGTGCCAGCCGTTTAGACCGCGAGGGCCGTTCACCCCTCCACTTT.

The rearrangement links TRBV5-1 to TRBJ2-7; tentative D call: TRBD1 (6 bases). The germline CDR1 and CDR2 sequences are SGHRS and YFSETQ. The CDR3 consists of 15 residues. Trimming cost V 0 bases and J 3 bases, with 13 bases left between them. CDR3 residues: CASSLDRERGYEQYF. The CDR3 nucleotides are TGCGCCAGCAGCTTGGACAGGGAGAGGGGCTACGAGCAGTACTTC.

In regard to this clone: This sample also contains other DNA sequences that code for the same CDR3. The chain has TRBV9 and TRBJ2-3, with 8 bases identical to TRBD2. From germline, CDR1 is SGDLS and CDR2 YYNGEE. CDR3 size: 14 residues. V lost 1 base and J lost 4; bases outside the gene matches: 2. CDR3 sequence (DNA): TGTGCCAGCAGCGTATCCGGGGGGGCAGATACGCAGTATTTT. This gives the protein CASSVSGGADTQYF.

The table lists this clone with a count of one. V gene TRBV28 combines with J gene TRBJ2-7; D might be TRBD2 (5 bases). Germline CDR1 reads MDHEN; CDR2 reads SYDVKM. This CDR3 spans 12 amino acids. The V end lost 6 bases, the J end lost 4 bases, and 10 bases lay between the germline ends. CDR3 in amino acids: CASSLGLYEQYF. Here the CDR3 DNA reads TGTGCCAGCAGCCTAGGACTGTACGAGCAGTACTTC.

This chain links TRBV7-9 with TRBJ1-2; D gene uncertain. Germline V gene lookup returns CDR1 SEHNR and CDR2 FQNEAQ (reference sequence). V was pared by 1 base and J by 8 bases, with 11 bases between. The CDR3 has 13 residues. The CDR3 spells CASSLGGLVGYTF. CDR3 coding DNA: TGTGCCAGCAGCTTAGGAGGGCTCGTAGGCTACACCTTC.

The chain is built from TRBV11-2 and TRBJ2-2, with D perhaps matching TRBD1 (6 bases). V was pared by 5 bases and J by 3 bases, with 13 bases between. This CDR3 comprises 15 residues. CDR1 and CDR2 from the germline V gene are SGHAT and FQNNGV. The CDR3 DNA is TGTGCCAGCAGCCCCCGACAGGAGGACACCGGGGAGCTGTTTTTT. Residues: CASSPRQEDTGELFF.

CDR3 sequence: CASSQYRGANYGYTF. CDR3 sequence (DNA): TGCGCCAGCAGCCAATACAGGGGGGCTAACTATGGCTACACCTTC. This rearrangement joins TRBV4-3 to TRBJ1-2; 8 nucleotides match TRBD1. V gave up 2 bases and J gave up 0 bases; unmatched junction bases: 2. Germline-derived CDR1 and CDR2 are LGHNA and YSLEER. This CDR3 has 15 residues.

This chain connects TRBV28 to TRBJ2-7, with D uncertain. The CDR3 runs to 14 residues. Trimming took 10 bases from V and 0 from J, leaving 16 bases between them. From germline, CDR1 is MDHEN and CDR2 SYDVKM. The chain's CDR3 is CANSSPAASYEQYF. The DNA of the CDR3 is TGTGCCAACTCCTCCCCCGCGGCCTCCTACGAGCAGTACTTC.

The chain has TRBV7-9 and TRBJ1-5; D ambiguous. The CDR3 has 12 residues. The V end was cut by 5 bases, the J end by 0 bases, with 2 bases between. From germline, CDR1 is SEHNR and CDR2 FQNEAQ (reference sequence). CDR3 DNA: TGTGCCAGCAGCCTTAGCAATCAGCCCCAGCATTTT. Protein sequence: CASSLSNQPQHF.